These 2 T cell receptor beta chains originate from one sample sequenced in a study of cytomegalovirus exposure and HLA in healthy donors. The primer mix had 60 Vbeta and 13 Jbeta primers. This table comes from immunoSEQ multiplex PCR, and its TCRdb copy is limited to in-frame clones, with some not included. Here the sample spans about 160,000 clones, roughly four fifths being singletons. Sequencing was done on a sample of PBMCs. These receptors originate from a man aged 50 or older in good health and CMV-seropositive.

The genes are TRBV27 and TRBJ1-2, with D possibly matching TRBD1 (6 bases). The CDR3 sequence is 15 residues long. Between the trimmed V and J ends, which lost 4 bases and 3 bases, there was a span of 15 bases. From germline, CDR1 is MNHEY and CDR2 SMNVEV (reference sequence). The CDR3 region has the DNA TGTGCCAGCAGTTCCTTACAGGGCTTTGACTATGGCTACACCTTC. Translation gives CASSSLQGFDYGYTF.

V is TRBV5-1 and J is TRBJ1-1, with TRBD1 matching 9 bases. V trimming: 4 bases; J trimming: 3 bases; junction bases outside the gene matches: 4. There are 14 residues in the CDR3. Germline CDR1 SGHRS, CDR2 YFSETQ. This chain's CDR3 is CASSRQGEDTEAFF. In nucleotides, the CDR3 is TGCGCCAGCAGCCGACAGGGGGAGGACACTGAAGCTTTCTTT. Full variable domain (rest looked up from reference TRBV5-1 and TRBJ1-1): KAGVTQTPRYLIKTRGQQVTLSCSPISGHRSVSWYQQTPGQGLQFLFEYFSETQRNKGNFPGRFSGRQFSNSRSEMNVSTLELGDSALYLCASSRQGEDTEAFFGQGTRLTVV.